The next 2 T cell receptor beta chains were all read from a single sample in a study of shared T cell receptors in the human thymus (dated by TCRdb to about 2021). The method behind the library was the immunoSEQ multiplex PCR assay. Sourced from immuneACCESS, this table was stored by TCRdb with only in-frame sequences that have V and J called. A share of the clones is absent; for the studies checked, an unresolved V gene accounts for under half, and the remainder has no known explanation. The sample records approximately 660,000 clones, around 89% of which are singletons. The ten largest clones take up 0.0095% to 0.011% of the sample. Another study also made use of these data, one on human thymus T cells.

Source material: thymocytes. These receptor sequences come from a boy younger than two with a congenital heart defect. Donor details come from another sample of the same person, matched by shared clones.

The rearrangement joins TRBV7-9 to TRBJ1-1, with TRBD1 as a possible D gene (6 bases). The CDR3 runs to 15 residues. Trimming left V 5 bases short and J 0 bases short, with 13 bases between. Germline lookup yields CDR1 SEHNR and CDR2 FQNEAQ (reference sequence). The CDR3 sequence: CASSPDRSMNTEAFF. In DNA, the CDR3 is TGTGCCAGCAGCCCGGACAGAAGCATGAACACTGAAGCTTTCTTT.

This clone was picked up a small number of times. The chain combines TRBV6-6 with TRBJ1-1; D remains unclear. The CDR3 has 13 residues. Trimming took off 4 bases at V and 1 base at J, with 7 bases between the two ends. Germline values: CDR1 MNHNY, CDR2 SVGAGI (reference sequence). The CDR3 nucleotides read TGTGCCAGCAGTTTGGTCGGGAACACTGAAGCTTTCTTT. Translated, it gives CASSLVGNTEAFF.